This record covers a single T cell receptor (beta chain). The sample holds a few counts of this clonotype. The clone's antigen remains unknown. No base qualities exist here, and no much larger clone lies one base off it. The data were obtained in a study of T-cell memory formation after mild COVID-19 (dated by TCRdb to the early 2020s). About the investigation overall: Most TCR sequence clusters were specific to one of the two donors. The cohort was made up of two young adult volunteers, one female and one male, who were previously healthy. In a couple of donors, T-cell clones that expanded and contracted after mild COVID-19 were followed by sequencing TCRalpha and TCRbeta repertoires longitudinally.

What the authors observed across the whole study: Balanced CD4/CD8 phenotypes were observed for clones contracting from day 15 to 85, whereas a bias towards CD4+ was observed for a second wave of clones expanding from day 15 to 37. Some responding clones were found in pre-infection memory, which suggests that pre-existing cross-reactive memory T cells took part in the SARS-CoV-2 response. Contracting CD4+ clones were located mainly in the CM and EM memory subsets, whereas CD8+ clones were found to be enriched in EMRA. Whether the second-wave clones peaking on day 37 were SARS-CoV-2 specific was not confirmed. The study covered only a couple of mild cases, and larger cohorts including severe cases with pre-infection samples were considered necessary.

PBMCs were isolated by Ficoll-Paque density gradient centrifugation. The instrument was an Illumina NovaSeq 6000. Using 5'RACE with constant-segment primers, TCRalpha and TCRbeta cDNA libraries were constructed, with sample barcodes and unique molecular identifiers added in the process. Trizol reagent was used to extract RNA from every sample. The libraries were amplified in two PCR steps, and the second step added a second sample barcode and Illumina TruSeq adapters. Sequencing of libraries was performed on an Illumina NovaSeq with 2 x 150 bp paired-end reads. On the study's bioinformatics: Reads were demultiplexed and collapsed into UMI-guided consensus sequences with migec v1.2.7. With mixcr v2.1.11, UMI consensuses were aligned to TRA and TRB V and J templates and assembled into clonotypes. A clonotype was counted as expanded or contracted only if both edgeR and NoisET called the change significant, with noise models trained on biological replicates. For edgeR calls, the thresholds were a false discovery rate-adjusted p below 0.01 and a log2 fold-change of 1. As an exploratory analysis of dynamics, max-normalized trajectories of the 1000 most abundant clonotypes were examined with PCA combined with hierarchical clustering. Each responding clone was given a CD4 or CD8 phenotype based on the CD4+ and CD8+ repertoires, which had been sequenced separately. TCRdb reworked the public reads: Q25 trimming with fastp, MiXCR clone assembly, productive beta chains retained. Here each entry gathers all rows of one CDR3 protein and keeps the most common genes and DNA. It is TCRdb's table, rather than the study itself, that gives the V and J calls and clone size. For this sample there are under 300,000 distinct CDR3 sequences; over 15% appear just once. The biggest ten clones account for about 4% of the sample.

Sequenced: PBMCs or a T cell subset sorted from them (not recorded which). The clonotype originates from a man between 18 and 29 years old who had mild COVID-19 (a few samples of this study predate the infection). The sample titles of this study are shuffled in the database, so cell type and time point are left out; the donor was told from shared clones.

The CDR3 region has the sequence CAISGRTASSYEQYF. The DNA sequence is TGTGCCATCAGTGGACGGACAGCGTCGTCCTACGAGCAGTACTTC. The sequence links TRBV10-3 to TRBJ2-7; 6 matching bases give a weak D call of TRBD1. Via the germline V gene, CDR1 is ENHRY and CDR2 SYGVKD. The germline ends are 14 bases apart after V is trimmed by 4 bases and J by 1 base. Including the terminal cysteine and phenylalanine, the CDR3 comprises 15 residues. Of the read, only the CDR3 DNA is kept; its 45 bases are in frame from base 1.